The subject of this entry is one TCR beta chain. The junction and the germline gene differ at one end; a read error may be behind it. Uncontrolled infections, other autoimmune diseases, pregnancy or lactation led to exclusion of patients. This sample was included in a study of T cells in Graves' hyperthyroidism and ophthalmopathy. Study as a whole: Peripheral blood draws took place at initial diagnosis, ahead of any treatment.

Amplification of TCR beta CDR3 regions used RNA as the template. TCR CDR3 regions were first amplified by RT-PCR with HTBI primers. In TCRdb, the multiplex PCR reads were re-called with MiXCR into one record per CDR3 protein. The table includes hundreds of thousands of distinct CDR3 sequences, less than 25% detected once. The CDR3 runs to 13 residues. Germline values: CDR1 LNHDA, CDR2 SQIVND (reference sequence). This clonotype was sampled from a woman in her seventies with Graves' ophthalmopathy. J is TRBJ2-6 and V is TRBV19; 8 positions agree with TRBD1. Source material: blood. CDR3 residues: CATTPTGVNVLTF. The CDR3 region has the DNA TGTGCCACCACACCGACAGGGGTCAACGTCCTGACTTTC.